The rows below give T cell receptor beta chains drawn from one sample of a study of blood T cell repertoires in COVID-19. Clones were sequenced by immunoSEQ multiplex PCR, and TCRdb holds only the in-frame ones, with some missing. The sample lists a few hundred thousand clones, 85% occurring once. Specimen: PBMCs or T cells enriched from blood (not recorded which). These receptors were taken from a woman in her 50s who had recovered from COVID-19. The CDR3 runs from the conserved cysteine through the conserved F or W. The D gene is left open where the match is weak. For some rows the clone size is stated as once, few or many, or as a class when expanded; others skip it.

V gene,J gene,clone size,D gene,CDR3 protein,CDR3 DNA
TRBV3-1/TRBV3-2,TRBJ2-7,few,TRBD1,CASSQPGQPSYEQYF,TGTGCCAGCAGCCAACCGGGACAGCCCTCCTACGAGCAGTACTTC
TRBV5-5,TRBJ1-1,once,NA,CASSLQNMNTEAFF,TGTGCCAGCAGCTTACAGAACATGAACACTGAAGCTTTCTTT
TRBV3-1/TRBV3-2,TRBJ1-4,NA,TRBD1,CASSRRTGASAKVFF,TGTGCCAGCAGCCGGAGGACAGGGGCTAGTGCGAAGGTGTTTTTT
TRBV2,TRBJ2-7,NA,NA,CASSDDSSYEQYF,TGTGCCAGCAGCGACGACAGCTCCTACGAGCAGTACTTC
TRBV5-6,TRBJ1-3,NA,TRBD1,CASSSGQGVILRNTIYF,TGTGCCAGCAGCTCGGGACAGGGAGTCATTTTGCGAAACACCATATATTTT
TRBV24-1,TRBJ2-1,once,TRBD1,CATSGTGNYNEQFF,TGTGCCACCAGTGGGACAGGGAATTACAATGAGCAGTTCTTC
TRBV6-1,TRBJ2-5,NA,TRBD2,CASSEALSSGWTSDRETQYF,TGTGCCAGCAGTGAAGCGCTTTCAAGTGGCTGGACTAGCGATCGAGAGACCCAGTACTTC
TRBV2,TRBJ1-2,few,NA,CASSISERGYTF,TGTGCCAGCAGTATCTCGGAGCGTGGCTACACCTTC
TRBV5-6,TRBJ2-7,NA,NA,CASSPAGYEQYF,TGTGCCAGCAGCCCGGCAGGGTACGAGCAGTACTTC
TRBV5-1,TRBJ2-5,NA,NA,CASSSRPGLETQYF,TGCGCCAGCAGCTCGAGACCAGGGTTAGAGACCCAGTACTTC
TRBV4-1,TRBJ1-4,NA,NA,CASSQVGAGPGVPEKLFF,TGCGCCAGCAGCCAAGTTGGTGCGGGTCCAGGGGTTCCTGAAAAACTGTTTTTT
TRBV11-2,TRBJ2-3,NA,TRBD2,CASSLGSTSGRADTQYF,TGTGCCAGCAGCTTAGGCTCGACTAGCGGGAGGGCAGATACGCAGTATTTT
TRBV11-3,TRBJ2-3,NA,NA,CASSLEAGPAYTQYF,TGTGCCAGCAGCTTAGAAGCGGGTCCGGCATATACGCAGTATTTT
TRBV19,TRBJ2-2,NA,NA,CASSIGLGELFF,TGTGCCAGTAGTATAGGTCTCGGGGAGCTGTTTTTT
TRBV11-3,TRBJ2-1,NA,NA,CASSLDGSSYNEQFF,TGTGCCAGCAGCTTAGACGGGAGCTCCTACAATGAGCAGTTCTTC
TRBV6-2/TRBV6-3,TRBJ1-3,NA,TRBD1,CASSVTGLSGNTIYF,TGTGCCAGCAGCGTGACAGGGTTGTCTGGAAACACCATATATTTT
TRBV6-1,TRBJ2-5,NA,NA,CASSESSYTVDQETQYF,TGTGCCAGCAGTGAATCGAGTTATACCGTGGACCAAGAGACCCAGTACTTC
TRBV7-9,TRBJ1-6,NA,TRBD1,CASSLGQGRSPLHF,TGTGCCAGCAGCTTAGGACAGGGTCGCTCACCCCTCCACTTT
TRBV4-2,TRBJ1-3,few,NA,CASSQEVPSSGNTIYF,TGTGCCAGCAGCCAAGAAGTTCCGAGCTCTGGAAACACCATATATTTT
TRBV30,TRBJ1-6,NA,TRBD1,CAWSPPDRNNSPLHF,TGTGCCTGGAGTCCCCCGGACAGGAATAATTCACCCCTCCACTTT
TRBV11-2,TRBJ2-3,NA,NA,CASSRSTDTQYF,TGTGCCAGCAGCCGTAGCACAGATACGCAGTATTTT
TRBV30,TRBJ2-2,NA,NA,CAWSVSPAGELFF,TGTGCCTGGAGTGTCTCCCCCGCCGGGGAGCTGTTTTTT
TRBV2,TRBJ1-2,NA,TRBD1,CASRTRGSNPGYTF,TGTGCCAGCAGGACCAGGGGGTCCAACCCCGGCTACACCTTC
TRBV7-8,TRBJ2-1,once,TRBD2,CASSLMTSGTNEQFF,TGTGCCAGCAGCTTGATGACTAGCGGGACTAATGAGCAGTTCTTC
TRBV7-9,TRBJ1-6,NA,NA,CASSLGNSSPLHF,TGTGCCAGCAGCTTAGGCAATAGTTCACCCCTCCACTTT
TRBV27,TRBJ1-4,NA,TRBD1,CASRQGNREKLFF,TGTGCCAGCAGACAGGGGAATCGGGAAAAACTGTTTTTT
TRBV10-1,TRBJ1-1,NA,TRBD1,CASSEDRVKPEAFF,TGCGCCAGCAGTGAGGACAGGGTTAAGCCTGAAGCTTTCTTT
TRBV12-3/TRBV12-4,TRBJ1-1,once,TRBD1,CASSHSGQGYAFF,TGTGCCAGCTCACATTCGGGACAGGGGTACGCTTTCTTT
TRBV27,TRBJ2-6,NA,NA,CASSGGYQAGANVLTF,TGTGCCAGCAGTGGTGGGTATCAGGCTGGGGCCAACGTCCTGACTTTC
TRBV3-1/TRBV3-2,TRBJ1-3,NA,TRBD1,CASSPRDREDTIYF,TGTGCCAGCAGCCCACGGGACAGGGAGGACACCATATATTTT
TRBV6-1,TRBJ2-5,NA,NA,CASSEVGETQYF,TGTGCCAGCAGTGAAGTCGGAGAGACCCAGTACTTC
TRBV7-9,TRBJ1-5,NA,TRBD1,CASSSRDRGPHQPQHF,TGTGCCAGCAGCTCCCGGGACAGGGGACCCCATCAGCCCCAGCATTTT
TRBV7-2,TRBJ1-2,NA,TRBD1,CASSPRRTGRNYGYTF,TGTGCCAGCAGCCCCCGCAGGACAGGGAGAAACTATGGCTACACCTTC
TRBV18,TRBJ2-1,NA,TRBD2,CASSPVAGAYNEQFF,TGTGCCAGCTCACCAGTAGCGGGGGCCTACAATGAGCAGTTCTTC
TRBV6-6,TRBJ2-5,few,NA,CASSYESTETQYF,TGTGCCAGCAGTTACGAGTCTACGGAGACCCAGTACTTC
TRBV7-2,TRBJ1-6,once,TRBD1,CASSRGQANNSPLHF,TGTGCCAGCAGCCGCGGACAGGCGAATAATTCACCCCTCCACTTT
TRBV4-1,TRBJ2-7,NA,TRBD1,CASSQDSLDGTGDLKQYF,TGCGCCAGCAGCCAAGATAGCCTCGACGGGACAGGTGACTTGAAGCAGTACTTC